Listed here are 25 T cell receptor beta chains from one sample, sequenced in a study of STAT5B mutations in CD4+ large granular lymphocyte leukemia. Profiled with immunoSEQ multiplex PCR; TCRdb holds only in-frame clones, not every one. The table lists 25,000 to 30,000 clones, under 90% of them singletons. Specimen: CD4+ T cells from blood buffy coats. The receptors originated from a human donor in good health.

The chain is built from TRBV5-8 and TRBJ2-2; 7 bases are shared with TRBD2. CDR3 size: 19 residues. The germline V gene has CDR1 SGHTS and CDR2 YDEGEE. The V gene end was trimmed by 0 bases and the J gene end by 2 bases; junction bases not matched to a gene: 13. DNA for the CDR3: TGTGCCAGCAGCTTGGGAGGAAGGGCAGCGGGATTAAACACCGGGGAGCTGTTTTTT. Amino acid sequence: CASSLGGRAAGLNTGELFF.

The rearrangement joins TRBV18 to TRBJ1-2; maybe TRBD1 (6 bases). CDR1 is KGHSH and CDR2 is LQKENI in the germline V gene. Trimming shortened V by 3 bases and J by 8 bases, and 19 bases separated the two germline ends. The CDR3 has 15 residues. CDR3 sequence (DNA): TGTGCCAGCTCACCTGGAGGGGGAGGGGTCGGCGGCTACACCTTC. Its translation: CASSPGGGGVGGYTF. Full variable domain (outside the CDR3, taken from reference TRBV18 and TRBJ1-2): NAGVMQNPRHLVRRRGQEARLRCSPMKGHSHVYWYRQLPEEGLKFMVYLQKENIIDESGMPKERFSAEFPKEGPSILRIQQVVRGDSAAYFCASSPGGGGVGGYTFGSGTRLTVV.

The gene calls are TRBV28 and TRBJ2-3, with D perhaps TRBD1 (5 bases). Germline assignment: CDR1 MDHEN and CDR2 SYDVKM. The CDR3 contains 16 residues. With 5 bases removed from V and 2 bases from J, the gap between germline ends came to 17 bases. Here the CDR3 reads CASSPFSGYLTDTQYF. For the CDR3, the DNA is TGTGCCAGCAGTCCCTTTTCAGGGTATCTCACAGATACGCAGTATTTT.

The chain has TRBV2 and TRBJ1-4, with D tentatively TRBD1 (5 bases). The CDR3 extends over 15 amino acids. CDR1 SNHLY and CDR2 FYNNEI come from the germline V gene. The V gene lost 7 bases and the J gene lost 0 bases, with 12 bases spanning the gap. CDR3 sequence reads: CASTPTTATNEKLFF. The CDR3 coding sequence is TGTGCCAGCACCCCGACGACAGCAACTAATGAAAAACTGTTTTTT.

The chain employs TRBV2 and TRBJ2-3, with TRBD2 identical over 10 bases. Germline loops: CDR1 SNHLY, CDR2 FYNNEI. V shed 4 bases, J shed 2 bases, and the junction held 3 bases outside the gene matches. There are 15 residues in the CDR3. The CDR3 sequence is CASSGAGGNTDTQYF. In DNA, the CDR3 is TGTGCCAGCAGTGGAGCGGGGGGGAACACAGATACGCAGTATTTT.

The V and J genes are TRBV5-4 and TRBJ1-2, with D perhaps TRBD1 (6 bases). Germline V gene lookup returns CDR1 SGHNT and CDR2 YYREEE (reference sequence). Deletions cut 3 bases from V and 6 bases from J, with 18 bases between. The CDR3 covers 15 residues. The CDR3 nucleotides read TGTGCCAGCAGCTCGGGGGGGGCTTTCAAGGATGGCTACACCTTC. Amino acids: CASSSGGAFKDGYTF.

J is TRBJ1-5 and V is TRBV5-1, with a tentative D call TRBD1 (5 bases). The CDR3 is made up of 14 amino acids. CDR1 is SGHRS and CDR2 is YFSETQ in the germline V gene. The germline V and J ends were trimmed by 4 bases and 2 bases, with 10 bases remaining between them. The CDR3 DNA is TGCGCCAGCAGCCTCCGGGGCGGCAATCAGCCCCAGCATTTT. Amino acid sequence: CASSLRGGNQPQHF.

The table lists this clone with a few counts. The chain has TRBV19 and TRBJ1-3; TRBD1 matches 10 bases. Germline CDR1 is LNHDA and CDR2 is SQIVND (reference sequence). The CDR3 consists of 16 residues. V lost 5 bases and J lost 5; bases outside the gene matches: 9. CDR3 residues: CASSFAGTGVRNTIYF. CDR3 coding DNA: TGTGCCAGTAGTTTCGCCGGGACAGGGGTCAGAAACACCATATATTTT.

This clone was detected only a few times. This chain links TRBV14 with TRBJ1-2, with TRBD1 matching over 7 bases. J was trimmed by 2 bases and V by 4 bases; bases with no gene match: 10. The CDR3 has 16 residues. Germline assignment: CDR1 SGHDN and CDR2 FVKESK. The CDR3 is CASSRTGVTENYGYTF. The CDR3 nucleotides are TGTGCCAGCAGCCGAACAGGGGTGACTGAAAACTATGGCTACACCTTC.

In its sample, this clone was seen a few times. The chain carries TRBV5-1 and TRBJ1-1, with D hard to call. This CDR3 spans 14 amino acids. Germline V gene lookup returns CDR1 SGHRS and CDR2 YFSETQ. V dropped 3 bases and J dropped 0 bases, with 9 bases sitting between them. The CDR3 is CASSSGLLNTEAFF. CDR3 nucleotide sequence: TGCGCCAGCAGCTCCGGACTGTTGAACACTGAAGCTTTCTTT.

This clone has only a few counts. The V gene is TRBV28, the J gene TRBJ1-1; TRBD1 might be the D (6 bases). This CDR3 is built from 18 residues. V lost 6 bases and J lost 4, with 27 bases in between. Germline V gene data show CDR1 as MDHEN and CDR2 as SYDVKM. CDR3 region: CASSLDGGLFRYGTEAFF. The CDR3 region has the DNA TGTGCCAGCAGCCTCGACGGGGGGCTCTTTCGTTATGGCACTGAAGCTTTCTTT.

The chain joins TRBV20-1 to TRBJ2-1, with D perhaps TRBD2 (5 bases). Germline V gene lookup returns CDR1 DFQATT and CDR2 SNEGSKA (reference sequence). Trimming stripped 5 bases from V and 4 bases from J, with 6 bases between. The CDR3 runs 11 residues. Here the CDR3 reads CSAGLYNEQFF. The CDR3 coding sequence is TGCAGTGCTGGACTGTACAATGAGCAGTTCTTC.

The chain links TRBV7-9 to TRBJ2-1; D is perhaps TRBD1 (6 bases). The CDR3 totals 15 residues. Germline V gene data show CDR1 as SEHNR and CDR2 as FQNEAQ (reference sequence). V was pared by 6 bases and J by 2 bases, with 14 bases between. This CDR3 is CASSLGGDPYNEQFF. DNA for the CDR3: TGTGCCAGCAGTCTAGGGGGAGATCCCTACAATGAGCAGTTCTTC. The full variable domain, with the rest looked up from reference TRBV7-9 and TRBJ2-1, is DTGVSQNPRHKITKRGQNVTFRCDPISEHNRLYWYRQTLGQGPEFLTYFQNEAQLEKSRLLSDRFSAERPKGSFSTLEIQRTEQGDSAMYLCASSLGGDPYNEQFFGPGTRLTVL.

The chain links TRBV5-6 to TRBJ2-7; possibly TRBD1 or TRBD2 for D (6 bases each). From germline, CDR1 is SGHDT and CDR2 YYEEEE. The V end lost 2 bases, the J end lost 4 bases, and 16 bases lay between the germline ends. The length of the CDR3 is 15 residues. The DNA for the CDR3 is TGTGCCAGCAGCTTCCTAGGGGGGAACAGATACGAGCAGTACGTC. Protein product: CASSFLGGNRYEQYV.

The genes are TRBV27 and TRBJ1-1; weak D call: TRBD1 (5 bases). This CDR3 has 16 residues. Germline V gene lookup returns CDR1 MNHEY and CDR2 SMNVEV (reference sequence). Trimming left V 5 bases short and J 0 bases short, with 16 bases between. As DNA, the CDR3 is TGTGCCAGCAGTAAACGGGACGGAGTTATGAACACTGAAGCTTTCTTT. Its translation is CASSKRDGVMNTEAFF.

The V and J genes are TRBV7-2 and TRBJ2-7, with 10 bases matching TRBD2. CDR1 and CDR2 (germline): SGHTA, FQGNSA. The CDR3 runs 18 residues. V trimming: 1 base; J trimming: 3 bases; junction bases outside the gene matches: 12. DNA of the CDR3: TGTGCCAGCAGCTTAGTCCAGGCTCTAGCGGGAGAGGGCTACGAGCAGTACTTC. Amino acid sequence: CASSLVQALAGEGYEQYF.

The rearrangement joins TRBV10-3 to TRBJ1-1; 9 nucleotides align to TRBD1. The germline V gene has CDR1 ENHRY and CDR2 SYGVKD. Trimming cost V 6 bases and J 3 bases; bases outside gene matches: 5. The CDR3 is made up of 14 amino acids. The CDR3 region has the DNA TGTGCCATCAGCCCGGGACAGGGATACACTGAAGCTTTCTTT. This gives the protein CAISPGQGYTEAFF.

This clone was observed a few times. The V and J genes are TRBV28 and TRBJ1-5; D remains unclear. Germline loops: CDR1 MDHEN, CDR2 SYDVKM. Trimming cost V 5 bases and J 11 bases, with 16 bases left between them. CDR3 size: 13 residues. The CDR3 sequence: CASSPAYVGAQHF. The DNA of the CDR3 is TGTGCCAGCAGTCCGGCGTATGTAGGAGCCCAGCATTTT.

V is TRBV27 and J is TRBJ2-5; TRBD2 is a possible D gene (5 bases). This CDR3 is built from 13 residues. V was pared by 5 bases and J by 0 bases, with 7 bases between. CDR1 is MNHEY, CDR2 SMNVEV, per germline (reference sequence). The chain's CDR3 is CASSADYQETQYF. The CDR3 bases are TGTGCCAGCAGTGCGGACTACCAAGAGACCCAGTACTTC.

In DNA, the CDR3 is TGCGCCAGCAGCCAAGAGCAGGGAACTGAAGCTTTCTTT. It is translated as CASSQEQGTEAFF. This chain uses TRBV4-3 with TRBJ1-1; D is possibly TRBD1 (5 bases). Trimming cost V 0 bases and J 5 bases, with 7 bases left between them. Germline CDR1 and CDR2: LGHNA and YSLEER. The CDR3 covers 13 residues.

Notes on this clone: The conserved phenylalanine or tryptophan is not found at the CDR3 terminus, so this likely reflects a read error. The chain uses TRBV10-3 and TRBJ1-1; D not certain. The CDR3 runs to 15 residues. Deletions cut 10 bases from V and 0 bases from J, with 18 bases between. CDR1 is ENHRY, CDR2 SYGVKD, per germline. CDR3 nucleotides: TGTGCCACCCGACAACTGAGTTCCATGAACACTGAAGCTTTCCTT. Encoded protein: CATRQLSSMNTEAFL.

This chain links TRBV19 with TRBJ1-2; no firm D call. Germline V gene sequence: CDR1 LNHDA, CDR2 SQIVND (reference sequence). Trimming pared 3 bases from V and 2 bases from J, leaving 7 bases between. CDR3 length: 13 amino acids. For the CDR3, the DNA is TGTGCCAGTAGTATTAAGACAAACTATGGCTACACCTTC. Residues: CASSIKTNYGYTF.

The chain carries TRBV19 and TRBJ2-3; a weak D match, TRBD1 (6 bases). The V end lost 4 bases, the J end lost 6 bases, and 20 bases lay between the germline ends. The CDR3 sequence is 16 residues long. CDR1 is LNHDA and CDR2 is SQIVND in the germline V gene (reference sequence). CDR3 sequence: CASSNLDGGQHDTQYF. DNA of the CDR3: TGTGCCAGTAGTAACTTGGACGGAGGACAGCACGATACGCAGTATTTT.

The V and J genes are TRBV2 and TRBJ2-3; D unclear. V lost 3 bases and J 3 bases, leaving 10 bases between the germline ends. CDR1 is SNHLY and CDR2 is FYNNEI in the germline V gene. The length of the CDR3 is 14 residues. The CDR3 DNA is TGTGCCAGCAGTGAGGGCATTAGGACAGATACGCAGTATTTT. It translates to CASSEGIRTDTQYF.

The CDR3 spells CASSLGRQSTEAFF. CDR3 sequence (DNA): TGTGCCAGCAGCTTGGGAAGGCAGTCGACTGAAGCTTTCTTT. The rearrangement uses TRBV11-3 and TRBJ1-1, with unresolved D. This CDR3 region has 14 residues. Per the germline V gene, CDR1 is SGHNT and CDR2 is YENEEA. V lost 3 bases and J lost 5, with 13 bases in between. Full variable domain (rest looked up from reference TRBV11-3 and TRBJ1-1): EAGVVQSPRYKIIEKKQPVAFWCNPISGHNTLYWYLQNLGQGPELLIRYENEEAVDDSQLPKDRFSAERLKGVDSTLKIQPAELGDSAVYLCASSLGRQSTEAFFGQGTRLTVV.